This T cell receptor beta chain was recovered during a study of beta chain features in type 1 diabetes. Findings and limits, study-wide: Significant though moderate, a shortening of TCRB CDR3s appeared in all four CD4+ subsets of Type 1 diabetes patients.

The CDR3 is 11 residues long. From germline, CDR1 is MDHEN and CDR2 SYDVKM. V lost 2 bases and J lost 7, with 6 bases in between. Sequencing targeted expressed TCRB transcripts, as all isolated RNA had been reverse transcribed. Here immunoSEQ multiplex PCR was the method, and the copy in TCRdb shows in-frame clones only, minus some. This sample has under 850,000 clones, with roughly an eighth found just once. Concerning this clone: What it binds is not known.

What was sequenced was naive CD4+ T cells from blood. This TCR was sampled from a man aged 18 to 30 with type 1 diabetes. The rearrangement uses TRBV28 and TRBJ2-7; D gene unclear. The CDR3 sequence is CASSLKAEQYF. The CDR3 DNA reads TGTGCCAGCAGTTTAAAGGCTGAGCAGTACTTC.